This T cell receptor beta chain was sequenced during a study of molecular identifiers for immune sequencing clone quantification. Study-wide findings and caveats: Beyond 20 RNA copies, clones held over 99% of effector molecules, compared with under 1% in naive cells.

With respect to this clonotype: What it recognizes is unknown.

MiXCR, applied by TCRdb to the PCR reads, yields one record per CDR3 protein. The sample consists of some 590,000 distinct CDR3 sequences, about 25% of them appearing once. When naive CD8 T cells were sorted, they were gated as CD8+CD4-CCR7+CD45RA+. Between the trimmed V and J ends, which lost 2 bases and 0 bases, there was a span of 13 bases. The CDR3 is made up of 16 amino acids. CDR1 is LGHDT, CDR2 YNNKEL, per germline (reference sequence). Specimen: naive CD8+ T cells from blood, with Jurkat cell RNA spiked in. The subset is: FACS-sorted CD8+CD4-CCR7+CD45RA+ naive T cells. The receptor comes from a human donor in good health. Some libraries in this study had Jurkat cell RNA spiked in. The chain uses TRBV3-1 and TRBJ2-5; D is unclear. Here the CDR3 reads CASSQMLLADQETQYF. The CDR3 DNA reads TGTGCCAGCAGCCAAATGTTATTAGCAGACCAAGAGACCCAGTACTTC.